One sample yielded the 19 T cell receptor beta chains listed below, sequenced in a study of T cells in pancreatic ductal adenocarcinoma. Method: immunoSEQ multiplex PCR; TCRdb's copy keeps in-frame clones and lacks some. The sample has roughly 100,000 clones; around 96% are singletons. No neoadjuvant therapy was given to the selected pancreatic ductal adenocarcinoma patients before their surgery. Sequencing was performed on PBMCs. These receptors were obtained from a human donor with pancreatic ductal adenocarcinoma.

V is TRBV4-2 and J is TRBJ2-1, with D unclear. There are 12 residues in the CDR3. Between the trimmed V and J ends, which lost 4 bases and 7 bases, there was a span of 8 bases. The germline V gene encodes CDR1 LGHNA and CDR2 YNFKEQ. DNA of the CDR3: TGTGCCAGCAGCCGGCTGACTAATGAGCAGTTCTTC. Translating gives CASSRLTNEQFF.

The chain couples TRBV28 to TRBJ2-1; 8 nucleotides match TRBD2. Trimming removed 7 bases from V and 3 bases from J; junction bases left unmatched: 8. Germline V CDR1 and CDR2: MDHEN, SYDVKM. The CDR3 runs to 15 residues. CDR3 amino acids: CASTYGRAVYNEQFF. In DNA form, the CDR3 reads TGTGCCAGCACCTACGGGAGGGCAGTCTACAATGAGCAGTTCTTC.

V usage is TRBV6-1 and J usage is TRBJ1-5, with D uncertain. In germline, CDR1 is MNHNS, CDR2 SASEGT. This CDR3 comprises 13 residues. Trimming removed 6 bases at V and 1 base at J, with 7 bases between. The CDR3 loop reads CASSRGSNQPQHF. The CDR3 region has the DNA TGTGCCAGCAGCAGAGGAAGCAATCAGCCCCAGCATTTT.

This chain joins TRBV18 and TRBJ2-3; TRBD1 matches at 7 bases. The CDR3 loop spans 13 amino acids. The germline V gene encodes CDR1 KGHSH and CDR2 LQKENI. Trimming took 7 bases from V and 5 from J; bases not matched to a gene: 6. As DNA, the CDR3 is TGTGCCAGCTACACAGGGGTTGAAGATACGCAGTATTTT. Translating gives CASYTGVEDTQYF.

V gene TRBV13 combines with J gene TRBJ2-1; D is possibly TRBD1 (6 bases). Germline V gene data show CDR1 as PRHDT and CDR2 as FYEKMQ (reference sequence). V lost 2 bases to trimming and J lost 4 bases, with 15 bases between them. This CDR3 contains 16 residues. CDR3 residues: CASSLLGQFVYNEQFF. In nucleotides, the CDR3 is TGTGCCAGCAGCTTACTCGGACAGTTTGTGTACAATGAGCAGTTCTTC.

This chain uses TRBV10-3 with TRBJ2-7; 9 bases fit TRBD1. CDR1 and CDR2 from the germline V gene are ENHRY and SYGVKD. This CDR3 is built from 18 residues. The V gene end was trimmed by 2 bases and the J gene end by 3 bases; junction bases not matched to a gene: 14. The CDR3 DNA follows: TGTGCCATCAGTGAGCGACCCCCGGGACAGGGAGTGGGCTACGAGCAGTACTTC. Protein: CAISERPPGQGVGYEQYF.

CDR3 in DNA: TGTGCCAGCAGCCCCTCGGACAGTCAAGAGACCCAGTACTTC. It encodes CASSPSDSQETQYF. The J gene is TRBJ2-5, the V gene TRBV7-9, with D maybe TRBD1 (6 bases). The CDR3 length is 14 residues. V was clipped by 5 bases and J by 2 bases, with 12 bases between them. Germline V gives CDR1 SEHNR, CDR2 FQNEAQ (reference sequence). Supplemented by reference TRBV7-9 and TRBJ2-5, the full variable domain reads DTGVSQNPRHKITKRGQNVTFRCDPISEHNRLYWYRQTLGQGPEFLTYFQNEAQLEKSRLLSDRFSAERPKGSFSTLEIQRTEQGDSAMYLCASSPSDSQETQYFGPGTRLLVL.

The chain couples TRBV27 to TRBJ2-6; D is perhaps TRBD1 (6 bases). The CDR3 runs 15 residues. Germline CDR1 reads MNHEY; CDR2 reads SMNVEV (reference sequence). V gave up 6 bases and J gave up 4 bases, with 13 bases separating them. This CDR3 reads CASRQGQAGANVLTF. In nucleotides, the CDR3 is TGTGCCAGCAGACAGGGCCAAGCAGGGGCCAACGTCCTGACTTTC.

The CDR3 region has the DNA TGTGCCAGCAGCCGGGGACTAGCGGCATACAATGAGCAGTTCTTC. This codes for CASSRGLAAYNEQFF. This rearrangement joins TRBV5-6 to TRBJ2-1; 11 bases agree with TRBD2. In germline, CDR1 is SGHDT, CDR2 YYEEEE. The ends lost 4 bases at V and 4 bases at J; junction bases unmatched: 4. The CDR3 has 15 residues. The complete variable domain, with remaining parts taken from reference TRBV5-6 and TRBJ2-1, reads DAGVTQSPTHLIKTRGQQVTLRCSPKSGHDTVSWYQQALGQGPQFIFQYYEEEERQRGNFPDRFSGHQFPNYSSELNVNALLLGDSALYLCASSRGLAAYNEQFFGPGTRLTVL.

The rearrangement joins TRBV7-6 to TRBJ2-7; 9 bases align to TRBD2. This CDR3 has 17 amino acids. Unmatched junction bases numbered 14, after V lost 5 bases and J lost 3 bases. Germline loops: CDR1 SGHVS, CDR2 FNYEAQ. The CDR3 reads CASSQATSGHRGYEQYF. CDR3 in DNA: TGTGCCAGCAGCCAAGCGACTAGCGGACACCGGGGCTACGAGCAGTACTTC.

V gene TRBV19 combines with J gene TRBJ1-1; a weak D match, TRBD1 (5 bases). V was trimmed by 8 bases and J by 1 base, leaving 11 bases between them. CDR3 size: 13 residues. From germline, CDR1 is LNHDA and CDR2 SQIVND (reference sequence). The CDR3 coding sequence is TGTGCCAGTTCCCGGACAAAGAACACTGAAGCTTTCTTT. It yields the protein CASSRTKNTEAFF.

V gene TRBV4-2 combines with J gene TRBJ2-5; 7 bases match TRBD2. Unmatched junction bases numbered 12, after V lost 4 bases and J lost 4 bases. Germline V gives CDR1 LGHNA, CDR2 YNFKEQ. The CDR3 has 16 amino acids. The chain's CDR3 is CASSPTWRERTETQYF. Here the CDR3 DNA reads TGTGCCAGCAGCCCTACCTGGCGGGAGAGGACAGAGACCCAGTACTTC.

V is TRBV6-1 and J is TRBJ1-4; D possibly corresponds to TRBD1 (6 bases). The ends were cut back, 3 bases at V and 6 bases at J, with 11 bases in the middle. The CDR3 contains 14 residues. The germline gives CDR1 MNHNS, CDR2 SASEGT. In nucleotides, the CDR3 is TGTGCCAGCAGTGACTACAGGGCTGATGAAAAACTGTTTTTT. This translates into CASSDYRADEKLFF.

V usage is TRBV6-5 and J usage is TRBJ1-5; D is undetermined. Trimming removed 10 bases from V and 7 bases from J, with 14 bases in between. Germline V gives CDR1 MNHEY, CDR2 SVGAGI. The CDR3 runs to 12 residues. CDR3 in DNA: TGTGCCACTACGCTGAGAAACCAGCCCCAGCATTTT. Residues: CATTLRNQPQHF.

This rearrangement joins TRBV5-6 to TRBJ2-5; D not resolved. The CDR3 is 15 amino acids. The germline gives CDR1 SGHDT, CDR2 YYEEEE. Trimming shortened V by 1 base and J by 1 base, and 11 bases separated the two germline ends. In DNA form, the CDR3 reads TGTGCCAGCAGCTTGCGTCGAAGGAGCCAAGAGACCCAGTACTTC. It is translated as CASSLRRRSQETQYF.

This clone was seen a single time. In nucleotides, the CDR3 is TGTGCCAGCAGCGGGACAGATTACACTGAAGCTTTCTTT. Its protein is CASSGTDYTEAFF. The chain couples TRBV9 to TRBJ1-1, with D perhaps matching TRBD1 (6 bases). Looked up from germline, CDR1 is SGDLS and CDR2 is YYNGEE. The CDR3 has 13 amino acids. Trimming took off 3 bases at V and 3 bases at J, with 9 bases between the two ends.

The rearrangement links TRBV5-1 to TRBJ2-3; 8 bases line up with TRBD2. There are 17 residues in the CDR3. V lost 4 bases, J lost 4 bases, and 14 bases stayed unmatched. CDR1 SGHRS and CDR2 YFSETQ come from the germline V gene. The CDR3 DNA follows: TGCGCCAGCAGCCTCAAATCAACTAGCGGATTGGCAGATACGCAGTATTTT. Its translation: CASSLKSTSGLADTQYF.

The chain joins TRBV2 to TRBJ2-7, with D perhaps TRBD2 (5 bases). The V end lost 6 bases, the J end lost 2 bases, and 8 bases lay between the germline ends. Germline CDR1 and CDR2: SNHLY and FYNNEI. The CDR3 sequence is 12 residues long. CDR3 sequence reads: CASRLETYEQYF. In nucleotides, the CDR3 is TGTGCCAGCAGACTAGAAACCTACGAGCAGTACTTC.

This clone was observed once. The chain combines TRBV18 with TRBJ2-7, with TRBD1 as a possible D gene (6 bases). This CDR3 has 10 amino acids. The V end lost 8 bases, the J end lost 12 bases, and 14 bases lay between the germline ends. The germline CDR1 and CDR2 sequences are KGHSH and LQKENI. The CDR3, as DNA: TGTGCCAGCCCCAGGGGTGGGCCGTACTTC. It codes for CASPRGGPYF.